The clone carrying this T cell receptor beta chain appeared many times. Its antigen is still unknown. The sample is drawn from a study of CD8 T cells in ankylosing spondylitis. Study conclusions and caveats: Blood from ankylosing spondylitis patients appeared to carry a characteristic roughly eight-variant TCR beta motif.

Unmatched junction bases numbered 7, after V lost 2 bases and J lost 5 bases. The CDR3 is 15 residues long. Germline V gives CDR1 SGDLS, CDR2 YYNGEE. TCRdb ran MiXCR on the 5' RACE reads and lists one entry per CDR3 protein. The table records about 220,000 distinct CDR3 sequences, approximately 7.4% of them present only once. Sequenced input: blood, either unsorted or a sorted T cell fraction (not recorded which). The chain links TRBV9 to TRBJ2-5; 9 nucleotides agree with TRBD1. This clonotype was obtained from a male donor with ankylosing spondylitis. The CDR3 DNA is TGTGCCAGCAGCGTTAAGGGACAGGGATCGGAGACCCAGTACTTC. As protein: CASSVKGQGSETQYF.